This record looks at one TCR beta chain sequence and its context. Its antigen is currently unknown. Produced via immunoSEQ multiplex PCR; TCRdb's table is partial and in-frame only. The table has 75,000 to 85,000 clones, less than 85% seen once. The sample belongs to a study of T cell clones after liver transplantation. Looking at the study overall: Patients counted as tolerant after at least one year off all immunosuppression, enzymes not exceeding twice normal. Samples came pre-transplant, pre-randomization before withdrawal, and post-randomization after withdrawal ended.

Sorting of unstimulated PBMCs yielded separate CD3+CD4+ and CD3+CD8+ fractions. Study-wide points: A significant post-transplant drop in circulating graft-donor-reactive CD4 TCRbeta sequences occurred in most of the 8 subjects.

Germline values: CDR1 MGHDK, CDR2 SYGVNS. Trimming removed 5 bases from V and 9 bases from J; junction bases left unmatched: 6. The CDR3 has 13 residues. The TCR sequence derives from a human patient who received a liver transplant. Some T cells may arise from the graft donor. V gene TRBV25-1 combines with J gene TRBJ1-2; 10 bases fit TRBD1. The sample consisted of CD4+ T cells from blood, taken at the 22-month timepoint. This CDR3 reads CASSKGQGGSYTF. The DNA of the CDR3 is TGTGCCAGCAGTAAAGGACAGGGGGGAAGCTACACCTTC.